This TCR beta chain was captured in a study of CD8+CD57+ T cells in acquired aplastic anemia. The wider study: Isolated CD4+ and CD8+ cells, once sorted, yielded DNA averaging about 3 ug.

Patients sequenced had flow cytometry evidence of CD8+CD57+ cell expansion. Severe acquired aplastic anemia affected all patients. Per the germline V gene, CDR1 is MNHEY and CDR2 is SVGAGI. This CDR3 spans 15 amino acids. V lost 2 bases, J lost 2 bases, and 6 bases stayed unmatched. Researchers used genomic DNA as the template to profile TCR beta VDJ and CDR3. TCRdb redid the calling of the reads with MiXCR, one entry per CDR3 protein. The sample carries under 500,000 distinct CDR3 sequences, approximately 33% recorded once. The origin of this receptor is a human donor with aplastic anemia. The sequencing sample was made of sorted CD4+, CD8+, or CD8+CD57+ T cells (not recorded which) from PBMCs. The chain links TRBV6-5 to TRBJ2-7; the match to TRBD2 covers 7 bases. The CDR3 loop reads CASSYAEGLTYEQYF. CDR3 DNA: TGTGCCAGCAGTTACGCAGAGGGACTAACCTACGAGCAGTACTTC.